The clone carrying this T cell receptor (beta chain) has a single count. This sample was taken from a study of T cell changes during pregnancy in multiple sclerosis. Generated by immunoSEQ multiplex PCR, the TCRdb table keeps only in-frame clones and is missing some. The data show about 84,000 clones, nearly 95% seen once. The CDR3 spans 20 residues. CDR1 MDHEN and CDR2 SYDVKM come from the germline V gene. After removal of 2 bases from V and 0 bases from J, the junction contained 13 bases not matched to a gene. Source: peripheral blood, taken in the second trimester of pregnancy. V and J are TRBV28 and TRBJ2-6, with 7 bases aligning to TRBD1. The TCR sequence derives from a female donor in good health, enrolled as a control in a pregnancy study. For the CDR3, the DNA is TGTGCCAGCAGTTTAGTGACAGGGCGAAAACTCAGCTCTGGGGCCAACGTCCTGACTTTC. As protein: CASSLVTGRKLSSGANVLTF.